Shown below are 6 T cell receptor beta chains from a single sample sequenced in a study of post-analysis software for immune sequencing data. Study-wide findings and caveats: Five or six TRBV segments were significantly more frequent in patients than in controls. TRBV5-6, TRBV5-1 and TRBV20-1 were among these segments.

For these receptors, no antigen is known. The library was made from cDNA and included unique molecular identifiers. One entry per CDR3 protein results from TCRdb running MiXCR on the PCR reads. The sample contains roughly 800,000 distinct CDR3 sequences, less than 35% of which appear only once. The sample was blood. The source is a girl between 10 and 17 years old with multiple sclerosis.

This chain links TRBV20-1 with TRBJ1-2, with 8 bases identical to TRBD1. J lost 6 bases, V lost 3 bases, and 9 bases had no gene match. CDR1 is DFQATT, CDR2 SNEGSKA, per germline (reference sequence). CDR3 length: 14 residues. The CDR3 DNA is TGCAGTGCTAGTCCCGGGACAGGAGAGAATGGCTACACCTTC. Its protein is CSASPGTGENGYTF.

The CDR3 nucleotides are TGTGCCAGCAGCCTCGCGGTTATGGCCACAGATACGCAGTATTTT. Translated: CASSLAVMATDTQYF. The V and J genes are TRBV7-2 and TRBJ2-3; D not resolved. The CDR3 has 15 residues. The germline gives CDR1 SGHTA, CDR2 FQGNSA. Trimming removed 5 bases from V and 2 bases from J, with 14 bases in between.

This chain uses TRBV29-1 with TRBJ1-2; D is unresolved. CDR1 is SQVTM and CDR2 is ANQGSEA in the germline V gene. The CDR3 runs to 12 residues. V gave up 1 base and J gave up 8 bases, with 11 bases separating them. As DNA, the CDR3 is TGCAGCGTTGAAGTCCCGGGTCCCGGCTACACCTTC. Protein: CSVEVPGPGYTF.

The V and J genes are TRBV7-2 and TRBJ2-5; tentatively, D is TRBD2 (6 bases). Trimming cost V 5 bases and J 5 bases, with 18 bases left between them. Germline values: CDR1 SGHTA, CDR2 FQGNSA. The CDR3 covers 15 residues. DNA for the CDR3: TGTGCCAGCAGCCCAGCTCGGCGGGGTGCGGAGACCCAGTACTTC. It is translated as CASSPARRGAETQYF.

The chain carries TRBV7-9 and TRBJ2-4; D is undetermined. Germline V gives CDR1 SEHNR, CDR2 FQNEAQ (reference sequence). The length of the CDR3 is 15 residues. V lost 2 bases and J 3 bases, leaving 11 bases between the germline ends. CDR3 bases: TGTGCCAGCAGCTTACGTTCCCTAAACAAAAACATTCAGTACTTC. This codes for CASSLRSLNKNIQYF.

The rearrangement links TRBV5-1 to TRBJ1-2; possible D gene TRBD1, 5 bases. CDR1 is SGHRS and CDR2 is YFSETQ in the germline V gene. This CDR3 is built from 14 residues. V was pared by 0 bases and J by 8 bases, with 14 bases between. Here the CDR3 DNA reads TGCGCCAGCAGCTTGGAATGGGGGACTTCGGGCTACACCTTC. Its translation: CASSLEWGTSGYTF.